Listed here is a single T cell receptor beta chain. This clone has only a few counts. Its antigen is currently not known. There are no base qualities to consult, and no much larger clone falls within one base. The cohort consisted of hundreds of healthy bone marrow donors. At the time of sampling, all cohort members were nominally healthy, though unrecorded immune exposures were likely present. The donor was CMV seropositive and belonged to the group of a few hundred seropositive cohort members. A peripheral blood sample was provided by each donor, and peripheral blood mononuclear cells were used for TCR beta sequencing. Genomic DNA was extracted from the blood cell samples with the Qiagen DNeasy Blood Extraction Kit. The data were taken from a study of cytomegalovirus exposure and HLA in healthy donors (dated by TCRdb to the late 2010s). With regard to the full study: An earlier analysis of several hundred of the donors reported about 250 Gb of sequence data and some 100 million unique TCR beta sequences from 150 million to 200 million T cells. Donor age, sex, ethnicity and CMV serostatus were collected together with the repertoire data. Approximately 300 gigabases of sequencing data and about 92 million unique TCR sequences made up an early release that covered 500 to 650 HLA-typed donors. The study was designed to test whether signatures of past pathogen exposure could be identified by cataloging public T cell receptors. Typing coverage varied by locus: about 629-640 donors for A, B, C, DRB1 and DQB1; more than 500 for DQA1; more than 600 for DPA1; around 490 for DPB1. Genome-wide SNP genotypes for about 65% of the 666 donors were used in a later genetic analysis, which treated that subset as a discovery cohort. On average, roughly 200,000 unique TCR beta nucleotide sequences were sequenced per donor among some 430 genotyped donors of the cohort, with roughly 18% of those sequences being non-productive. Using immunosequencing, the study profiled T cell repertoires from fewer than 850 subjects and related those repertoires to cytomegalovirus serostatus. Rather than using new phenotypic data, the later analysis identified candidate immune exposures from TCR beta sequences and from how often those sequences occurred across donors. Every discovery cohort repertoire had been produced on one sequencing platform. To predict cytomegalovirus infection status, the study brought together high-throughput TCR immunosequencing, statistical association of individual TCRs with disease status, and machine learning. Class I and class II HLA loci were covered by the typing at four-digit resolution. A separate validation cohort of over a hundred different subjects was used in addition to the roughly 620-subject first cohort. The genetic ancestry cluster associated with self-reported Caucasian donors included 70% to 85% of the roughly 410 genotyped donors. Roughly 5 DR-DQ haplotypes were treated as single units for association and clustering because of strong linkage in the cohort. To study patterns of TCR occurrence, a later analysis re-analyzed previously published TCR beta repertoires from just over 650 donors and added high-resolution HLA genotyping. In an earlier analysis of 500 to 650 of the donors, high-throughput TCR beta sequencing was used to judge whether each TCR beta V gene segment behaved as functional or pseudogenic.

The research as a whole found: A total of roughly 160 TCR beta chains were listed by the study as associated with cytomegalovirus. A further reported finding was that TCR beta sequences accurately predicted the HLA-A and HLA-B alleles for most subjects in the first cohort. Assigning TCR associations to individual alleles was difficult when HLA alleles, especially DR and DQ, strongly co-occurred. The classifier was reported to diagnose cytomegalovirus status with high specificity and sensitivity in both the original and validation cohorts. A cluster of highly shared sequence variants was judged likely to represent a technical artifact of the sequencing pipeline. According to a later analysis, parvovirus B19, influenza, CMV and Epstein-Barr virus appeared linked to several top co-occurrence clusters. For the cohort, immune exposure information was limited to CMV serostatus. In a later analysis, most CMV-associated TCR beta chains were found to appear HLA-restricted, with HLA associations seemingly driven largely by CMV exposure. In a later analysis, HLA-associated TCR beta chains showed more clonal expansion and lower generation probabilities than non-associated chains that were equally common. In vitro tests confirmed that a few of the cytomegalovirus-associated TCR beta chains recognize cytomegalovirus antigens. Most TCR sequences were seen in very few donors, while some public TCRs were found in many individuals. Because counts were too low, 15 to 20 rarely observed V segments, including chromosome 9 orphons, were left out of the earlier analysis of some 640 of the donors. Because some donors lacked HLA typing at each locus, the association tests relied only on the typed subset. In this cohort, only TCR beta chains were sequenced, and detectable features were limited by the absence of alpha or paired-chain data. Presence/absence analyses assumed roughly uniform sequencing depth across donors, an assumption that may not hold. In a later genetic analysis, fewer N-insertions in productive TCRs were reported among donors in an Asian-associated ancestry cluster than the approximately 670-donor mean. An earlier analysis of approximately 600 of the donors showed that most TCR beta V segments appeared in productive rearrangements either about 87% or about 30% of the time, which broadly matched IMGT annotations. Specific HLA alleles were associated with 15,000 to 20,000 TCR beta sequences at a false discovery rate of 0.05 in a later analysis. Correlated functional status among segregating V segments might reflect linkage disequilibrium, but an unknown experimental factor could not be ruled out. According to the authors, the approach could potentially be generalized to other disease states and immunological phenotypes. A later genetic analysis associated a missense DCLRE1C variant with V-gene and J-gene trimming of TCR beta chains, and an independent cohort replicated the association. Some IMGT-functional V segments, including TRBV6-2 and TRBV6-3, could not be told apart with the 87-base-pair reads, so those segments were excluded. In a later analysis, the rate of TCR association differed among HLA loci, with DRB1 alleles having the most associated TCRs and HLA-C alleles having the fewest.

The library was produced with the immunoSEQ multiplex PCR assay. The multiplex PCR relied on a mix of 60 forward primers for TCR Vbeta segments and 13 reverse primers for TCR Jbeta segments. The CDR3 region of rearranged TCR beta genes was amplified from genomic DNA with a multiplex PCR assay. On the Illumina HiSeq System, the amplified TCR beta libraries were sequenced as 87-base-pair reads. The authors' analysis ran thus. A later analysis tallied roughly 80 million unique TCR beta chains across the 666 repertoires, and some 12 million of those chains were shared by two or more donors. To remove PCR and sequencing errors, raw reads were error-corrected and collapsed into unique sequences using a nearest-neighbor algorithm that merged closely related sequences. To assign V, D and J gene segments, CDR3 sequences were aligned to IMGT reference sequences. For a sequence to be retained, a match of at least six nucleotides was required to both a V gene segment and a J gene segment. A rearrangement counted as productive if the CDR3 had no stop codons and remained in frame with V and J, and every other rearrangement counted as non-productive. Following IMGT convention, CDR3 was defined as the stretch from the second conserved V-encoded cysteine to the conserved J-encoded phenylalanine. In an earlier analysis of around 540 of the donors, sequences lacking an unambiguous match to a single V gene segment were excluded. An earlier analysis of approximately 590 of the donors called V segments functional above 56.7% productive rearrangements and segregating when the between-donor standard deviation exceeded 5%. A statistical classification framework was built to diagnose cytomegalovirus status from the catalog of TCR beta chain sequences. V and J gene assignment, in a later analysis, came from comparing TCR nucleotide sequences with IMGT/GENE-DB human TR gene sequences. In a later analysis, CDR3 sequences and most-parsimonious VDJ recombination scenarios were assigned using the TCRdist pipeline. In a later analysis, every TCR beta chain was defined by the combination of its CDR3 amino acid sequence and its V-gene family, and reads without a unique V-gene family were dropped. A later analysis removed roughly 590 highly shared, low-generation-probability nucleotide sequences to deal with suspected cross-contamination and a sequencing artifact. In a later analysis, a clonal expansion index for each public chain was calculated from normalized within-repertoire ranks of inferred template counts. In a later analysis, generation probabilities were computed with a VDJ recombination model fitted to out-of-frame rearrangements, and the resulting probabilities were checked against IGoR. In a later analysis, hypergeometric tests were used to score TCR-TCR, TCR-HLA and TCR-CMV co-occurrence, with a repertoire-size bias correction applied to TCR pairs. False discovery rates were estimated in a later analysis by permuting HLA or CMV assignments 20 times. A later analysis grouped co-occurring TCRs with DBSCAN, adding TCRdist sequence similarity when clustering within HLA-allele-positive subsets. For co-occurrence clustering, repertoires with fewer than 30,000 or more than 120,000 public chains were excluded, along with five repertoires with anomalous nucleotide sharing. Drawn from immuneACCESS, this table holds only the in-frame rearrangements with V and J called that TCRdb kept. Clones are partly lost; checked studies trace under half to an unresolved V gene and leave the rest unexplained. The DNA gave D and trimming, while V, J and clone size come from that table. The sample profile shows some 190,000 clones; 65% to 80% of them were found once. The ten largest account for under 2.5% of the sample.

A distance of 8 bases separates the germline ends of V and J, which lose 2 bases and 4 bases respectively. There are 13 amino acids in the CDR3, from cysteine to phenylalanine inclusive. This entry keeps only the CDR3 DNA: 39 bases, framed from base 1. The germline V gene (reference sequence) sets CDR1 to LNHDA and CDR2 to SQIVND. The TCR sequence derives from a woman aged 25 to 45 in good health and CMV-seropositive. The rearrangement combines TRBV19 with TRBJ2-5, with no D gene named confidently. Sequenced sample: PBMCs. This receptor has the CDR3 CASSINGGETQYF. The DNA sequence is TGTGCCAGTAGTATAAACGGTGGAGAGACCCAGTACTTC.